This T cell receptor (beta chain) derives from a study of T cells in Graves' hyperthyroidism and ophthalmopathy. Study context: Peripheral blood collection took place at initial diagnosis, before any treatment.

This clonotype was picked up many times. Its antigen is still unknown. Study results and limitations: Stable hyperthyroidism and ophthalmopathy were separated using 13 V-J signatures.

It was roughly 10 ml of fresh peripheral blood that supplied the PBMCs. Amplification yielded TCR beta CDR3 regions, with RNA transcripts as the source. During a first-round RT-PCR of the TCR CDR3, the HTBI primer set was used. MiXCR, applied by TCRdb to the multiplex PCR reads, yields one record per CDR3 protein. This table holds 400,000 to 450,000 distinct CDR3 sequences, under 15% found once. Material: blood. This TCR came from a man aged 18 to 35 with Graves' ophthalmopathy.

CDR3 DNA: TGTGCCAGCAGTCCTACGGTCAGAGAGACCCAGTACTTC. This codes for CASSPTVRETQYF. The V call is TRBV11-2, the J call TRBJ2-5; no clear D gene. CDR3 length equals 13 residues. Trimming left V 6 bases short and J 4 bases short, with 12 bases between. Germline V gene lookup returns CDR1 SGHAT and CDR2 FQNNGV.